What follows is one TCR beta chain and its context. The assay was immunoSEQ multiplex PCR, and TCRdb's table has in-frame clones only and misses some. There are 140,000 or so clones in the sample; 65% to 80% occur only once, and about 4% lies in the top ten. This sample was included in a study of blood T cell repertoires in COVID-19. Study-level background: The origin of the acute and convalescent COVID-19 samples was the United States, Italy and Spain.

The sequenced sample was peripheral blood. The TCR was taken from a man aged 60 to 75 with acute or convalescent COVID-19.

CDR3 sequence (DNA): TGTGCCAGCAGCCTCCTCGCGGGAGGGGGAGGGGGGCAGTATTTT. This gives the protein CASSLLAGGGGGQYF. The rearrangement links TRBV7-3 to TRBJ2-3; 9 nucleotides line up with TRBD2. The CDR3 covers 15 residues. CDR1 is SGHTA, CDR2 FQGTGA, per germline. The V and J ends lost 5 bases and 11 bases, in that order; junction bases with no gene match: 14.